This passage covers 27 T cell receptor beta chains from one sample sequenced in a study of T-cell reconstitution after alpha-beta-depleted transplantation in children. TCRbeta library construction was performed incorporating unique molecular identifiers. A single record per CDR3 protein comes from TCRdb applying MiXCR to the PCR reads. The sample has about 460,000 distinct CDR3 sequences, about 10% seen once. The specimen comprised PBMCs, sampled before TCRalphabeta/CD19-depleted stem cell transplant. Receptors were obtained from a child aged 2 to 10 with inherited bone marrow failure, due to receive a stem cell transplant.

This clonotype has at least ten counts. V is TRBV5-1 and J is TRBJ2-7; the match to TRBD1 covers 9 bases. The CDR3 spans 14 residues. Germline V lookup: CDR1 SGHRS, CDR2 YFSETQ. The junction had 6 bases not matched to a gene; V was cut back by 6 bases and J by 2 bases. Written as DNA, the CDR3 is TGCGCCAGCACCACGGGACAGGGAACCTACGAGCAGTACTTC. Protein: CASTTGQGTYEQYF.

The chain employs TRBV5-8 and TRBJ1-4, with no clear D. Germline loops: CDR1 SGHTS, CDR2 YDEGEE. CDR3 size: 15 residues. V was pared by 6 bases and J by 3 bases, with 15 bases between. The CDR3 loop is CASTPRGIPNEKLFF. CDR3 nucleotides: TGTGCCAGCACCCCTCGGGGAATACCTAATGAAAAACTGTTTTTT. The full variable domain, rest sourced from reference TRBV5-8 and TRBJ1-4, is EAGVTQSPTHLIKTRGQQATLRCSPISGHTSVYWYQQALGLGLQFLLWYDEGEERNRGNFPPRFSGRQFPNYSSELNVNALELEDSALYLCASTPRGIPNEKLFFGSGTQLSVL.

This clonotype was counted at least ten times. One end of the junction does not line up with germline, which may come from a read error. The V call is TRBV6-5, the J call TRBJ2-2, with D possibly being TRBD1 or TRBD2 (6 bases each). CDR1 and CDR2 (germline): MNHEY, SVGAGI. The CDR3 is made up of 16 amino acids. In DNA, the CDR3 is TGTGCCAGCAGTTACGGGCGGGACATCAACACCGGGGAGCTTTTTTTT. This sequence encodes CASSYGRDINTGELFF.

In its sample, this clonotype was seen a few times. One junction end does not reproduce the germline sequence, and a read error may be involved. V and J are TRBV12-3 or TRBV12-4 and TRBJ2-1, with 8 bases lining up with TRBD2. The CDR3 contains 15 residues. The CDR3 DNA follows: TGTGCCAGCAGGTTAGCGGGGAGCTCCTACAATGAGCAGTTCTTC. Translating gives CASRLAGSSYNEQFF.

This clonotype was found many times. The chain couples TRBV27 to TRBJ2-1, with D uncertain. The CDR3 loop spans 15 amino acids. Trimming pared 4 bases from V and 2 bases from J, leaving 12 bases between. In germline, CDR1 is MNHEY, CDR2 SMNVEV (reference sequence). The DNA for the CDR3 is TGTGCCAGCAGTTCCAGTAGCCTCACCTACAATGAGCAGTTCTTC. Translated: CASSSSSLTYNEQFF.

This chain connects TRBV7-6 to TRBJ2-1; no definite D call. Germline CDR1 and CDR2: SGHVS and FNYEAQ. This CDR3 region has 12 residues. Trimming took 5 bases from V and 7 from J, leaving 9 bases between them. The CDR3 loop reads CASSPARNEQFF. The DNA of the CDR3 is TGTGCCAGCAGCCCCGCTAGGAATGAGCAGTTCTTC. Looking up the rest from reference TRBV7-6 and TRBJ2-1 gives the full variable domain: GAGVSQSPRYKVTKRGQDVALRCDPISGHVSLYWYRQALGQGPEFLTYFNYEAQQDKSGLPNDRFSAERPEGSISTLTIQRTEQRDSAMYRCASSPARNEQFFGPGTRLTVL.

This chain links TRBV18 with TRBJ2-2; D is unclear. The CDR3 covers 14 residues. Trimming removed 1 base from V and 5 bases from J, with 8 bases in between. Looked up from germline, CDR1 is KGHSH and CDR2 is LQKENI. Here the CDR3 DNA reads TGTGCCAGCTCACCACTTCGCGGAACCGGGGAGCTGTTTTTT. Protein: CASSPLRGTGELFF.

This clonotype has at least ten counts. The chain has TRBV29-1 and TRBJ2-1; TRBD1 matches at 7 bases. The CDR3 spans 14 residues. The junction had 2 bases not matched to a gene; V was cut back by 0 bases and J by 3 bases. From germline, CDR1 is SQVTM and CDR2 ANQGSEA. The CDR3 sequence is CSVEDGDSYNEQFF. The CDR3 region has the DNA TGCAGCGTTGAAGATGGGGACAGCTACAATGAGCAGTTCTTC.

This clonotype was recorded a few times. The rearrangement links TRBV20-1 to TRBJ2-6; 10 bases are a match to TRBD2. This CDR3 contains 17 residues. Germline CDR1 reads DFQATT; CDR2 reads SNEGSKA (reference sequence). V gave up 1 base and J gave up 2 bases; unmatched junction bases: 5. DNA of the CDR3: TGCAGTGCTAGAGGGTCCCTAGCGGGAGCTGGGGCCAACGTCCTGACTTTC. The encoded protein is CSARGSLAGAGANVLTF.

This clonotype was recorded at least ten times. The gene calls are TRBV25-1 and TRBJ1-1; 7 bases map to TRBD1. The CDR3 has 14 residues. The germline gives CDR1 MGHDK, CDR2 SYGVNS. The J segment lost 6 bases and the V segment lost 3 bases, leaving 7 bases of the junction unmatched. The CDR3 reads CASSDDRAAPEAFF. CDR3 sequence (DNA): TGTGCCAGCAGTGACGACAGGGCAGCCCCTGAAGCTTTCTTT. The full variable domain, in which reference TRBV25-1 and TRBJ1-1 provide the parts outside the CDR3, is EADIYQTPRYLVIGTGKKITLECSQTMGHDKMYWYQQDPGMELHLIHYSYGVNSTEKGDLSSESTVSRIRTEHFPLTLESARPSHTSQYLCASSDDRAAPEAFFGQGTRLTVV.

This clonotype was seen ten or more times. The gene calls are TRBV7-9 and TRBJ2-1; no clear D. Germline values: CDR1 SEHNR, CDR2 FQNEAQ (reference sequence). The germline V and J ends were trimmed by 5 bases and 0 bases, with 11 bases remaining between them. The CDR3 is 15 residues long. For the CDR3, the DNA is TGTGCCAGCAGCCGACTGGTTAGCTCCTACAATGAGCAGTTCTTC. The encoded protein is CASSRLVSSYNEQFF. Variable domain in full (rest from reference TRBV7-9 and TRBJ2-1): DTGVSQNPRHKITKRGQNVTFRCDPISEHNRLYWYRQTLGQGPEFLTYFQNEAQLEKSRLLSDRFSAERPKGSFSTLEIQRTEQGDSAMYLCASSRLVSSYNEQFFGPGTRLTVL.

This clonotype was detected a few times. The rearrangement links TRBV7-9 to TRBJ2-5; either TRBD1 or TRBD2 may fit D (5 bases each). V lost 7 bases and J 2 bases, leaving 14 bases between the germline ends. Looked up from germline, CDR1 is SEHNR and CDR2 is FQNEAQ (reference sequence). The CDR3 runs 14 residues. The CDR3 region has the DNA TGTGCCAGCAACCCCGGGACGGCACAAGAGACCCAGTACTTC. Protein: CASNPGTAQETQYF.

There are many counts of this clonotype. CDR3 residues: CASSQGTTGGGGYEQYF. The CDR3 DNA sequence: TGCGCCAGCAGCCAAGGGACTACAGGGGGAGGGGGCTACGAGCAGTACTTC. The chain couples TRBV4-3 to TRBJ2-7, with a tentative D call TRBD1 (8 bases). Looked up from germline, CDR1 is LGHNA and CDR2 is YSLEER. The CDR3 is made up of 17 amino acids. Deletions cut 1 base from V and 3 bases from J, with 19 bases between.

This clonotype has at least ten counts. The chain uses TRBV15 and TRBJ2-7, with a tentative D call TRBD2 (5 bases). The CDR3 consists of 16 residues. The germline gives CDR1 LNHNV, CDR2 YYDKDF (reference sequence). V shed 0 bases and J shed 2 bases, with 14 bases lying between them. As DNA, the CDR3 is TGTGCCACCAGCAGAGATCGGTCCAGCGGAACCTACGAGCAGTACTTC. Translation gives CATSRDRSSGTYEQYF.

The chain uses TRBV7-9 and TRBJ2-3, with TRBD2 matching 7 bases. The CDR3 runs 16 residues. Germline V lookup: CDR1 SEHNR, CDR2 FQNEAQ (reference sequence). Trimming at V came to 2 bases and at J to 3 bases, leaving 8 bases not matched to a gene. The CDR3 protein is CASSLLPGGRTDTQYF. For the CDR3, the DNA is TGTGCCAGCAGCTTATTACCGGGAGGTCGAACAGATACGCAGTATTTT.

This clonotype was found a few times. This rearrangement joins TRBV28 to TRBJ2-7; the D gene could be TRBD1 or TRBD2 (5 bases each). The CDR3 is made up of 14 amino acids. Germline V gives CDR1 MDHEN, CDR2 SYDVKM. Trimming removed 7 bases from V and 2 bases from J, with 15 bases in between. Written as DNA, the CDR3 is TGTGCCAGCACCGCTCTGGGGGAAACCTACGAGCAGTACTTC. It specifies CASTALGETYEQYF.

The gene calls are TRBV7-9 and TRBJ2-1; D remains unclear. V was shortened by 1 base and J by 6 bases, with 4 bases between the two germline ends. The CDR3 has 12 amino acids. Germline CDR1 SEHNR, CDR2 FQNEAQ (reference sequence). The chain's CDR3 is CASSLVFNEQFF. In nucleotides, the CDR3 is TGTGCCAGCAGCTTAGTATTCAATGAGCAGTTCTTC.

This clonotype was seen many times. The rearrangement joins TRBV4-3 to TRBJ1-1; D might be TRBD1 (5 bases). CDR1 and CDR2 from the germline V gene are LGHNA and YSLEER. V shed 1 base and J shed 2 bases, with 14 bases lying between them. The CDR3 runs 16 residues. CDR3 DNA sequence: TGCGCCAGCAGCCAAGTCTCAGGGAGTTTCAACACTGAAGCTTTCTTT. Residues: CASSQVSGSFNTEAFF.

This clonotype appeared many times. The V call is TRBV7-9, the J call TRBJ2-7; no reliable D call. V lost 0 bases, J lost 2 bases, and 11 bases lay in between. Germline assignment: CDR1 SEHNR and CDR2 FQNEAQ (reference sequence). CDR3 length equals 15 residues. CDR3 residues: CASSLAETPPYEQYF. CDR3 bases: TGTGCCAGCAGCTTAGCGGAGACGCCTCCCTACGAGCAGTACTTC.

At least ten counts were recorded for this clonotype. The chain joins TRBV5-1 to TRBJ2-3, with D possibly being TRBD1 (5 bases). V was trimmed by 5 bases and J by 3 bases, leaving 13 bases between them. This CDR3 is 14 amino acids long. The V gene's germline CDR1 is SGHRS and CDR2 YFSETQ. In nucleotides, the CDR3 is TGCGCCAGCAGGGTGGGGCCCACTACAGATACGCAGTATTTT. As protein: CASRVGPTTDTQYF.

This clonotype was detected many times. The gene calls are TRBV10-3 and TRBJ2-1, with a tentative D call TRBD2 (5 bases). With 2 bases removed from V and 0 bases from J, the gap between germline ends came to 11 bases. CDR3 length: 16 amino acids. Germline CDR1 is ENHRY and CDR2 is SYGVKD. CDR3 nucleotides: TGTGCCATCAGTGAGCCGATAGCGAGCTCCTACAATGAGCAGTTCTTC. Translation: CAISEPIASSYNEQFF.

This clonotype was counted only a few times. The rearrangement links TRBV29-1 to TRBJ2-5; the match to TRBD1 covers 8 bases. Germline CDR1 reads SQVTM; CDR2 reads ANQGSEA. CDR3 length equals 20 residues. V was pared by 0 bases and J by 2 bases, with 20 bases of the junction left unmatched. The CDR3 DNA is TGCAGCGTTGAAGATTTCCCCCAGGGGGCTTACCCCCATCCGCAAGAGACCCAGTACTTC. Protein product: CSVEDFPQGAYPHPQETQYF.

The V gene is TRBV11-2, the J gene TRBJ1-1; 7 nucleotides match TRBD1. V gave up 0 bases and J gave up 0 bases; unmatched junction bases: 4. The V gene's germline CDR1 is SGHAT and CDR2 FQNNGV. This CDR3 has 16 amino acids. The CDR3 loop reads CASSLDGTDMNTEAFF. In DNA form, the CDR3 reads TGTGCCAGCAGCTTAGATGGGACAGACATGAACACTGAAGCTTTCTTT.

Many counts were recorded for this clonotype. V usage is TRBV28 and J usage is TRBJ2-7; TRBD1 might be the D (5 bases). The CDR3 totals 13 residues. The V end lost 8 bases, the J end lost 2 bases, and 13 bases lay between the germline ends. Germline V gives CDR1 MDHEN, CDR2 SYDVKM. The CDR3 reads CASVTPGTYEQYF. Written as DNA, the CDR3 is TGTGCCAGCGTTACCCCAGGGACCTACGAGCAGTACTTC.

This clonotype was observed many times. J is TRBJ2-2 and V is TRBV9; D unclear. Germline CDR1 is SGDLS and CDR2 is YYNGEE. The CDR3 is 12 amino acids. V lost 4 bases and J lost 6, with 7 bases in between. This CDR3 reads CASSPPSGELFF. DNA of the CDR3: TGTGCCAGCAGCCCCCCGTCCGGGGAGCTGTTTTTT. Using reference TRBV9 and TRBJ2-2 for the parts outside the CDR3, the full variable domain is DSGVTQTPKHLITATGQRVTLRCSPRSGDLSVYWYQQSLDQGLQFLIQYYNGEERAKGNILERFSAQQFPDLHSELNLSSLELGDSALYFCASSPPSGELFFGEGSRLTVL.

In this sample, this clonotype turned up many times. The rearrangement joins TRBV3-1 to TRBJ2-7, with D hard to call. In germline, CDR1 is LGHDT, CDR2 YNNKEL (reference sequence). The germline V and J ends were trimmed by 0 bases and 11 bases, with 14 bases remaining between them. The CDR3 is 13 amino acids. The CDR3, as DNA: TGTGCCAGCAGCCAAGATCCCTTTGGGAAGGAGTACTTC. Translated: CASSQDPFGKEYF.

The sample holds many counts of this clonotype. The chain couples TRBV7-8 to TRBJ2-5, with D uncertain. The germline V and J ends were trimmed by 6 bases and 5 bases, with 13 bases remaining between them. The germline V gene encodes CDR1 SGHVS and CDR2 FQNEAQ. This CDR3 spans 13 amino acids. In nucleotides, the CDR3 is TGTGCCAGCAGAGGGCCGGCTCAGGAGACCCAGTACTTC. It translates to CASRGPAQETQYF.